The next 30 T cell receptor beta chains were all read from a single sample in a study of cytomegalovirus exposure and HLA in healthy donors. Primers: 60 Vbeta forward and 13 Jbeta reverse. TCRdb's copy holds only in-frame clones and misses some; the assay was immunoSEQ multiplex PCR. The profile covers 180,000 or so clones, with roughly 80% appearing a single time and about 1.4% taken by the ten largest. The sample comprised PBMCs. Receptors were obtained from a girl aged 5 to 17 in good health and CMV-seropositive.

V gene TRBV6-5 combines with J gene TRBJ1-3; D gene ambiguous. In germline, CDR1 is MNHEY, CDR2 SVGAGI. The CDR3 has 15 amino acids. V lost 3 bases and J lost 0, with 9 bases in between. The CDR3 region has the DNA TGTGCCAGCAGTTATGGCGGATTCTCTGGAAACACCATATATTTT. It specifies CASSYGGFSGNTIYF.

The chain has TRBV27 and TRBJ2-5; TRBD1 might be the D (6 bases). Germline CDR1 reads MNHEY; CDR2 reads SMNVEV (reference sequence). Between the trimmed V and J ends, which lost 4 bases and 1 base, there was a span of 22 bases. The CDR3 loop spans 18 amino acids. The CDR3: CASSSHFRDNRGQETQYF. The CDR3 nucleotides are TGTGCCAGCAGTTCCCATTTCCGGGACAACCGGGGCCAAGAGACCCAGTACTTC.

With respect to this clone: Other DNA variants within this sample encode the same CDR3. The V call is TRBV6-4, the J call TRBJ2-3, with 10 bases that match TRBD1. The CDR3 contains 15 residues. Germline V gene sequence: CDR1 MRHNA, CDR2 SNTAGT. Trimming at V came to 0 bases and at J to 4 bases, leaving 1 base not matched to a gene. CDR3 in DNA: TGTGCCAGCAGTGACTCGACAGGGGGCGCAGATACGCAGTATTTT. Residues: CASSDSTGGADTQYF.

The chain couples TRBV7-8 to TRBJ1-2; maybe TRBD1 (6 bases). The CDR3 contains 18 residues. CDR1 is SGHVS and CDR2 is FQNEAQ in the germline V gene. Deletions cut 0 bases from V and 5 bases from J, with 22 bases between. In DNA, the CDR3 is TGTGCCAGCAGCTTAGCGGTGGCCCCGACGGACAGCCGGTATGGCTACACCTTC. Its protein is CASSLAVAPTDSRYGYTF.

The chain couples TRBV5-3 to TRBJ2-2; D ambiguous. Being an ORF, TRBV5-3 has a function that is uncertain. This CDR3 region has 15 residues. The V gene lost 3 bases and the J gene lost 1 base, with 10 bases spanning the gap. CDR3 nucleotide sequence: TGTGCCAGAAGCTGGTACAGCCAGAACACCGGGGAGCTGTTTTTT. It codes for CARSWYSQNTGELFF.

This CDR3 is CASSRLAGAYNEQFF. The CDR3 DNA reads TGTGCCAGCAGTCGGCTAGCGGGAGCCTACAATGAGCAGTTCTTC. J is TRBJ2-1 and V is TRBV7-3, with 10 nucleotides matching TRBD2. Germline lookup yields CDR1 SGHTA and CDR2 FQGTGA. V gave up 6 bases and J gave up 2 bases; unmatched junction bases: 4. The CDR3 loop spans 15 amino acids.

V and J are TRBV5-1 and TRBJ1-3; D possibly corresponds to TRBD1 (6 bases). V lost 2 bases, J lost 4 bases, and 7 bases lay in between. This CDR3 has 13 amino acids. Germline V CDR1 and CDR2: SGHRS, YFSETQ. DNA for the CDR3: TGCGCCAGCAGCTTTGGGACAGGAAACACCATATATTTT. It translates to CASSFGTGNTIYF.

The gene calls are TRBV10-3 and TRBJ1-2; 7 nucleotides align to TRBD1. V lost 2 bases, J lost 2 bases, and 8 bases stayed unmatched. The CDR3 is made up of 16 amino acids. Germline V gene lookup returns CDR1 ENHRY and CDR2 SYGVKD. DNA of the CDR3: TGTGCCATCAGTGAGAGTGGAGGGGGCATCAACTATGGCTACACCTTC. Translating it yields CAISESGGGINYGYTF.

J is TRBJ2-7 and V is TRBV19; 11 nucleotides align to TRBD2. V dropped 1 base and J dropped 3; count of bases not matched to a gene: 11. The CDR3 consists of 18 residues. CDR1 is LNHDA and CDR2 is SQIVND in the germline V gene (reference sequence). CDR3 in DNA: TGTGCCAGTAGTATAGCCCTCTCGGGACTAGCGGAATACTACGAGCAGTACTTC. The encoded protein is CASSIALSGLAEYYEQYF.

The gene calls are TRBV6-1 and TRBJ2-7; possible D gene TRBD2, 6 bases. The CDR3 contains 14 residues. Trimming removed 10 bases at V and 5 bases at J, with 21 bases between. CDR1 MNHNS and CDR2 SASEGT come from the germline V gene. The CDR3 sequence: CATRVGRGRNEQYF. The CDR3 DNA reads TGTGCCACCCGTGTTGGTCGGGGGAGGAACGAGCAGTACTTC.

This chain joins TRBV10-1 and TRBJ2-1; 10 bases line up with TRBD2. The germline V gene has CDR1 WNHNN and CDR2 SYGVQD (reference sequence). The CDR3 runs 15 residues. The V gene end was trimmed by 5 bases and the J gene end by 5 bases; junction bases not matched to a gene: 6. DNA of the CDR3: TGCGCCAGCAGTCCTCGGACTAGCGGCAACAATGAGCAGTTCTTC. This codes for CASSPRTSGNNEQFF.

The V call is TRBV5-1, the J call TRBJ2-7, with D perhaps matching TRBD1 (5 bases). Germline V lookup: CDR1 SGHRS, CDR2 YFSETQ. The V end was cut by 3 bases, the J end by 2 bases, with 15 bases between. The length of the CDR3 is 15 residues. The CDR3 nucleotides are TGCGCCAGCAGCTCCGACAGCTATTATGCCTACGAGCAGTACTTC. As protein: CASSSDSYYAYEQYF.

CDR3 sequence reads: CASRVTGTSGTQYF. The DNA for the CDR3 is TGTGCCAGCCGGGTTACCGGGACTAGCGGTACGCAGTATTTT. The chain joins TRBV5-6 to TRBJ2-3, with 11 bases fitting TRBD2. CDR3 length equals 14 residues. J gave up 8 bases and V 7 bases, and 9 bases lay outside the gene matches. Germline CDR1 reads SGHDT; CDR2 reads YYEEEE. The entire variable domain, with the rest obtained from reference TRBV5-6 and TRBJ2-3, is as follows: DAGVTQSPTHLIKTRGQQVTLRCSPKSGHDTVSWYQQALGQGPQFIFQYYEEEERQRGNFPDRFSGHQFPNYSSELNVNALLLGDSALYLCASRVTGTSGTQYFGPGTRLTVL.

This clone showed up just once. The rearrangement joins TRBV11-3 to TRBJ2-2; maybe TRBD2 (5 bases). CDR3 length equals 16 residues. V lost 6 bases and J 7 bases, leaving 21 bases between the germline ends. CDR1 and CDR2 (germline): SGHNT, YENEEA. CDR3 sequence reads: CASRAPEAPPGGELFF. DNA of the CDR3: TGTGCCAGCAGGGCCCCGGAGGCCCCCCCCGGCGGGGAGCTGTTTTTT.

The chain combines TRBV27 with TRBJ1-2; D is perhaps TRBD1 (6 bases). From germline, CDR1 is MNHEY and CDR2 SMNVEV (reference sequence). The CDR3 is 15 amino acids. V gave up 2 bases and J gave up 0 bases, with 10 bases separating them. The CDR3 here is CASSLRGNSNYGYTF. The CDR3 coding sequence is TGTGCCAGCAGTTTAAGGGGGAATTCTAACTATGGCTACACCTTC.

The V and J genes are TRBV5-1 and TRBJ1-1; 7 bases are shared with TRBD1. This CDR3 is built from 12 residues. Per the germline V gene, CDR1 is SGHRS and CDR2 is YFSETQ. V dropped 2 bases and J dropped 6; count of bases not matched to a gene: 1. The CDR3 DNA sequence: TGCGCCAGCAGCTTAGGACAGGCTGAAGCTTTCTTT. It yields the protein CASSLGQAEAFF.

V is TRBV5-1 and J is TRBJ2-5; 9 positions match TRBD1. The DNA end lines up better with TRBJ2-7; the J call may be wrong. The CDR3 is 15 residues long. Germline assignment: CDR1 SGHRS and CDR2 YFSETQ. The CDR3 region is CASSLGQGGLYEQYF. CDR3 sequence (DNA): TGCGCCAGCAGCTTGGGACAGGGGGGCCTCTACGAGCAGTACTTC.

The genes are TRBV29-1 and TRBJ2-7; 7 bases map to TRBD2. This CDR3 has 16 amino acids. The V segment lost 4 bases and the J segment 0 bases; nucleotides outside the gene matches: 12. Germline V gene sequence: CDR1 SQVTM, CDR2 ANQGSEA. This CDR3 reads CSVAGATSESSYEQYF. Written as DNA, the CDR3 is TGCAGCGTTGCTGGGGCAACTAGCGAGAGCTCCTACGAGCAGTACTTC.

This sequence joins TRBV5-1 and TRBJ2-3; D is unclear. V lost 3 bases, J lost 0 bases, and 11 bases lay in between. The CDR3 is 15 residues long. Germline loops: CDR1 SGHRS, CDR2 YFSETQ. The CDR3 loop reads CASSSDTPSTDTQYF. The CDR3 DNA reads as TGCGCCAGCAGCTCCGACACCCCTAGCACAGATACGCAGTATTTT.

This chain joins TRBV14 and TRBJ1-2; tentatively, D is TRBD1 (5 bases). The germline CDR1 and CDR2 sequences are SGHDN and FVKESK. The CDR3 runs 17 residues. The germline V and J ends were trimmed by 2 bases and 0 bases, with 16 bases remaining between them. CDR3 bases: TGTGCCAGCAGCCAATTCCGCGGAGGGGAGACTAACTATGGCTACACCTTC. Translation: CASSQFRGGETNYGYTF.

V gene TRBV11-1 combines with J gene TRBJ1-3; D gene unclear. The V end was cut by 3 bases, the J end by 0 bases, with 18 bases between. The germline gives CDR1 SGHAT, CDR2 FQDESV (reference sequence). CDR3 length: 18 amino acids. The CDR3 bases are TGTGCCAGCAGCTTCGGACTTAAAGGCGCCTACTCTGGAAACACCATATATTTT. It specifies CASSFGLKGAYSGNTIYF.

The genes are TRBV10-3 and TRBJ2-3, with a possible D match to TRBD2 (5 bases). This CDR3 is 16 amino acids long. Trimming pared 3 bases from V and 0 bases from J, leaving 13 bases between. From germline, CDR1 is ENHRY and CDR2 SYGVKD. The CDR3 sequence: CAISDLTDSSTDTQYF. CDR3 coding DNA: TGTGCCATCAGTGACCTGACGGACTCTAGCACAGATACGCAGTATTTT.

The J gene is TRBJ1-1, the V gene TRBV7-6; 7 positions match TRBD1. Per the germline V gene, CDR1 is SGHVS and CDR2 is FNYEAQ. The CDR3 totals 15 residues. The V and J ends lost 2 bases and 1 base, in that order; junction bases with no gene match: 4. CDR3 coding DNA: TGTGCCAGCAGCTTAACAGGGGCAGAGAACACTGAAGCTTTCTTT. Its protein is CASSLTGAENTEAFF.

The chain carries TRBV29-1 and TRBJ2-2; 8 nucleotides line up with TRBD2. V lost 6 bases and J lost 0; bases outside the gene matches: 3. This CDR3 comprises 14 residues. CDR1 and CDR2 (germline): SQVTM, ANQGSEA. CDR3 sequence (DNA): TGCAGCGTGAGACTAGCGCCGAACACCGGGGAGCTGTTTTTT. This sequence encodes CSVRLAPNTGELFF.

This clone was recorded only once. The chain has TRBV6-5 and TRBJ2-7; 10 bases line up with TRBD2. This CDR3 contains 14 residues. V was pared by 2 bases and J by 7 bases, with 5 bases of the junction left unmatched. From germline, CDR1 is MNHEY and CDR2 SVGAGI. The CDR3 coding sequence is TGTGCCAGCAGTTACGGGCTAGCGGGAGAAGAGCAGTACTTC. It codes for CASSYGLAGEEQYF.

The gene calls are TRBV4-2 and TRBJ2-7; TRBD2 matches 12 bases. The J segment lost 5 bases and the V segment lost 3 bases, leaving 2 bases of the junction unmatched. This CDR3 has 14 amino acids. Germline V gene data show CDR1 as LGHNA and CDR2 as YNFKEQ. This CDR3 reads CASSQTSGSDEQYF. CDR3 bases: TGTGCCAGCAGCCAGACTAGCGGGAGCGACGAGCAGTACTTC.

This clone was seen a few times. The chain joins TRBV19 to TRBJ1-2; the D gene is possibly TRBD1 (6 bases). Looked up from germline, CDR1 is LNHDA and CDR2 is SQIVND (reference sequence). V dropped 7 bases and J dropped 4 bases, with 19 bases sitting between them. The CDR3 spans 15 residues. This CDR3 is CASIPSATGGYGYTF. The CDR3 DNA reads TGTGCCAGTATTCCCTCGGCGACAGGAGGCTATGGCTACACCTTC.

The rearrangement links TRBV5-1 to TRBJ1-1, with D perhaps TRBD1 (6 bases). Germline V gene data show CDR1 as SGHRS and CDR2 as YFSETQ. V lost 6 bases, J lost 3 bases, and 9 bases lay in between. This CDR3 region has 12 residues. The CDR3 coding sequence is TGCGCCAGCAATCCAGGGGACACTGAAGCTTTCTTT. It yields the protein CASNPGDTEAFF.

J is TRBJ2-1 and V is TRBV10-3; D not certain. In germline, CDR1 is ENHRY, CDR2 SYGVKD. Trimming removed 11 bases at V and 7 bases at J, with 12 bases between. The CDR3 loop spans 11 amino acids. CDR3 DNA sequence: TGTGCCGCCATGATCGAGAATGAGCAGTTCTTC. It translates to CAAMIENEQFF.

V gene TRBV5-8 combines with J gene TRBJ2-2; 10 bases map to TRBD2. The trim removed 3 bases at V and 7 bases at J, leaving 6 bases unmatched. The V gene's germline CDR1 is SGHTS and CDR2 YDEGEE. The CDR3 sequence is 15 residues long. CDR3 amino acids: CASSSRLAGIGELFF. The CDR3 nucleotides read TGTGCCAGCAGCTCCCGACTAGCGGGTATCGGGGAGCTGTTTTTT.